Sequencing of this T cell receptor beta chain was carried out in a study of T cell changes during pregnancy in multiple sclerosis. This clone has more than one count but fewer than ten. Sequencing was performed with immunoSEQ multiplex PCR; in TCRdb, only in-frame clones are kept and a portion is missing. Counted here are about 75,000 clones, approximately 95% occurring once; the ten biggest clones make up about 0.14%. This CDR3 contains 15 residues. V was clipped by 5 bases and J by 5 bases; unmatched bases: 10. CDR1 is MNHNS and CDR2 is SASEGT in the germline V gene. The chain carries TRBV6-1 and TRBJ1-2, with 8 bases identical to TRBD1. The material was CD4+ T cells from peripheral blood mononuclear cells, obtained after pregnancy. The sequence derives from a female donor with multiple sclerosis, enrolled in a pregnancy study. The CDR3 nucleotides read TGTGCCAGCAGTAGCCGGGACAGGAGGTATTATGGCTACACCTTC. Protein sequence: CASSSRDRRYYGYTF.